In this sample, the clone carrying this TCR beta chain turned up once. Sequenced by immunoSEQ multiplex PCR; TCRdb stores in-frame clones only, minus some. The sample has about 21,000 clones, roughly 91% seen once. This entry belongs to a study of untreated major depressive disorder. This CDR3 spans 12 amino acids. Germline assignment: CDR1 SGHDT and CDR2 YYEEEE. Trimming removed 1 base at V and 5 bases at J, with 6 bases between. The TCR was taken from a woman between 35 and 50 years old in good health. The rearrangement links TRBV5-6 to TRBJ1-2; D not resolved. The specimen sequenced was CD4+ T cells from PBMCs. The CDR3 region is CASSLNVYGYTF. Written as DNA, the CDR3 is TGTGCCAGCAGCTTGAACGTTTATGGCTACACCTTC.